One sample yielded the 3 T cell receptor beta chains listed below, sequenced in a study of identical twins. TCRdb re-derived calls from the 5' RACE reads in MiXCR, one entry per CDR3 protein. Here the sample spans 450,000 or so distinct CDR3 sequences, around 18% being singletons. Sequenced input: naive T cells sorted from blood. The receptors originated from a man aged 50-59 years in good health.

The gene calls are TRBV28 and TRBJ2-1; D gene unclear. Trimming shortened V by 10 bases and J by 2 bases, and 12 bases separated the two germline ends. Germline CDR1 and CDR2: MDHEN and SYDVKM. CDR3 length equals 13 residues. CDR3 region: CAIVSSTYNEQFF. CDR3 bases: TGTGCCATCGTAAGTTCGACCTACAATGAGCAGTTCTTC.

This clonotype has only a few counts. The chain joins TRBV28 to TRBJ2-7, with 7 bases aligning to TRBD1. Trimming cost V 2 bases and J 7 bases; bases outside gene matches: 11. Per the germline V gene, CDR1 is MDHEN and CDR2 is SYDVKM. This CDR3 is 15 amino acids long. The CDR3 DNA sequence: TGTGCCAGCAGTTTAATTCGACAGGGCCTCGAAGAGCAGTACTTC. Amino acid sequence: CASSLIRQGLEEQYF. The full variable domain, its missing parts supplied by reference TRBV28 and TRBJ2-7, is DVKVTQSSRYLVKRTGEKVFLECVQDMDHENMFWYRQDPGLGLRLIYFSYDVKMKEKGDIPEGYSVSREKKERFSLILESASTNQTSMYLCASSLIRQGLEEQYFGPGTRLTVT.

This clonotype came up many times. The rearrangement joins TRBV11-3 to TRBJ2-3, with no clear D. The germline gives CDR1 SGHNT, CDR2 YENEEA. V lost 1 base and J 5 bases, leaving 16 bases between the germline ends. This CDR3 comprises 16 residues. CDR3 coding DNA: TGTGCCAGCAGCTTAGGGTTGGCAGCGTCGGTAGATACGCAGTATTTT. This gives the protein CASSLGLAASVDTQYF.